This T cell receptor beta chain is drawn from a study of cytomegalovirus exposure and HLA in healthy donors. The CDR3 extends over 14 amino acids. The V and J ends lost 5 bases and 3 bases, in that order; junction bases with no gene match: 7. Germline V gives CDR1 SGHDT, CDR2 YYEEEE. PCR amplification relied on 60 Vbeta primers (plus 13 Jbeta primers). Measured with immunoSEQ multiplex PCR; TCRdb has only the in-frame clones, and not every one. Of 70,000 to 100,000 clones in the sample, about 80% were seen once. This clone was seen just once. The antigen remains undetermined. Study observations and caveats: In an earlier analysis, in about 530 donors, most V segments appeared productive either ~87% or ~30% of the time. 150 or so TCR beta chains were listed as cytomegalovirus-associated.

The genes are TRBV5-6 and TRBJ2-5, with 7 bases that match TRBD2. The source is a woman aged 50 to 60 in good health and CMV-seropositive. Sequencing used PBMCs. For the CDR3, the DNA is TGTGCCAGCAGTTGGGGGGGGGTGGAAGAGACCCAGTACTTC. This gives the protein CASSWGGVEETQYF.